This record concerns one T cell receptor (beta chain) sequence. Its antigen is still unknown. Produced via immunoSEQ multiplex PCR; TCRdb's table is partial and in-frame only. The repertoire consists of roughly 200,000 clones, with roughly 81% occurring once and the leading ten covering about 1.2%. It was the approximately 110-subject validation cohort, separate from the roughly 700-subject first cohort, to which the donors belonged. The CDR3 loop spans 13 amino acids. V was cut by 6 bases and J by 2 bases, with 10 bases left in between. Germline V lookup: CDR1 SGDLS, CDR2 YYNGEE. The sample is drawn from a study of cytomegalovirus exposure and HLA in healthy donors. Overall study findings and caveats: Many donors shared some public TCRs, even though most TCR sequences were rare. There were a few CMV-associated chains whose specificity for CMV antigens was confirmed in vitro. In the approximately 120 validation repertoires, a later analysis found that first-cohort TCR clusters tended to co-occur.

The sequencing input was PBMCs. The chain carries TRBV9 and TRBJ2-3; D is possibly TRBD2 (5 bases). The receptor was derived from a woman aged 30 to 39 in good health and CMV-seronegative. The CDR3 sequence: CASTAGVTDTQYF. In DNA, the CDR3 is TGTGCCAGCACCGCCGGGGTCACAGATACGCAGTATTTT.